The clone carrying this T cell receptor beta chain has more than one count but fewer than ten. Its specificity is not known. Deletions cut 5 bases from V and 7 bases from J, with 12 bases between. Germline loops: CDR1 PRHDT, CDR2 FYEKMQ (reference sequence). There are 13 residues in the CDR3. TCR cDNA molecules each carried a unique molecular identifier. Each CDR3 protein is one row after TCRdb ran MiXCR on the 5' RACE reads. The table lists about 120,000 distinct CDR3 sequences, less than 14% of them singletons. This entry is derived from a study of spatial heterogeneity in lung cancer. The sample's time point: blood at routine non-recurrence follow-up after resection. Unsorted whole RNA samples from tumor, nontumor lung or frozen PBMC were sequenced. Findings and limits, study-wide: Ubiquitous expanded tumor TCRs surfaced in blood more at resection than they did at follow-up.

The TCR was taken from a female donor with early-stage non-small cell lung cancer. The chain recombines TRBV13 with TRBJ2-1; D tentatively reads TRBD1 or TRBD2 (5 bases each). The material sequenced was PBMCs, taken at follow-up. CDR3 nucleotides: TGTGCCAGCAGCCAAGTGGGGGTAAATGAGCAGTTCTTC. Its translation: CASSQVGVNEQFF.